Described below is a single T cell receptor (beta chain) sequence and its context. What it binds is unknown. Replicate PCRs from sorted subsets contained around 200 ng DNA, which is 30,000 to 35,000 T cell genomes. TCRdb keeps only in-frame clones here, not all; method: immunoSEQ multiplex PCR. The sample includes about 2 million clones, roughly 94% of them seen just once. The CDR3 is made up of 14 amino acids. Per germline, CDR1 MNHNY and CDR2 SVGAGI (reference sequence). The V segment lost 4 bases and the J segment 6 bases; nucleotides outside the gene matches: 5. The data were taken from a study of shared clonotypes between healthy human individuals. Study-wide findings and caveats: Non-shared clonotypes had lower generation probabilities than clonotypes shared by all four sorted-subset donors.

This sequence was found in a man younger than 35 in good health. This chain uses TRBV6-6 with TRBJ2-1; 8 bases agree with TRBD1. The sample was naive CD4+ T cells sorted from blood. Stated subset: CD45RA+ positively selected. CDR3 sequence reads: CASSSSDRVNEQFF. CDR3 sequence (DNA): TGTGCCAGCAGTTCCTCGGACAGGGTCAATGAGCAGTTCTTC.